Each of the 15 T cell receptor beta chains below was sequenced from the same sample in a study of response to subunit inactivated influenza vaccine (dated by TCRdb to the late 2010s). Preparation of the library involved RT-PCR. Reads for this sample came from an Illumina HiSeq 2500. The public reads were run again by TCRdb, first through fastp at Q25 and then through MiXCR, and only productive beta chains were kept. Rows are combined by CDR3 protein, so each entry shows the most common genes and DNA. The sample yields roughly 180,000 distinct CDR3 sequences; roughly 8.7% were counted once. The leading ten clones occupy under 13% of the sample. This specimen was non-naive T cells sorted from PBMCs, taken on the day of vaccination. The sample's cell subset or site label, in plain terms: memory T cell fraction. These receptors were collected from a middle-aged man who received an inactivated influenza vaccine. Donor details come from another sample of the same person, matched by shared clones.

The table lists this clonotype with many counts. V and J are TRBV7-8 and TRBJ2-3; weak D call: TRBD1 (6 bases). Germline V CDR1 and CDR2: SGHVS, FQNEAQ. V shed 5 bases and J shed 3 bases, with 24 bases lying between them. This CDR3 is built from 18 residues. CDR3 sequence: CASSRHGDFGTRTDTQYF. Written as DNA, the CDR3 is TGTGCCAGCAGCCGCCACGGAGATTTCGGGACAAGGACAGATACGCAGTATTTT.

In its sample, this clonotype was seen many times. This chain joins TRBV7-2 and TRBJ2-1, with a tentative D call TRBD1 (5 bases). V was cut by 0 bases and J by 6 bases, with 9 bases left in between. This CDR3 spans 14 amino acids. Germline CDR1 is SGHTA and CDR2 is FQGNSA. CDR3 region: CASSLAREGNEQFF. The CDR3 DNA reads TGTGCCAGCAGCTTAGCCAGGGAAGGCAATGAGCAGTTCTTC.

V is TRBV28 and J is TRBJ2-3; 7 bases fit TRBD2. There are 18 residues in the CDR3. Germline lookup yields CDR1 MDHEN and CDR2 SYDVKM. After removal of 2 bases from V and 1 base from J, the junction contained 12 bases not matched to a gene. CDR3 region: CASSLKLFGGGRTDTQYF. CDR3 coding DNA: TGTGCCAGCAGTTTAAAGCTTTTCGGCGGGGGACGCACAGATACGCAGTATTTT.

In DNA form, the CDR3 reads TGCAGTGCTAGAGATATAGGACTAGCGGGAGAGAAGGTGGAGACCCAGTACTTC. It is translated as CSARDIGLAGEKVETQYF. This rearrangement joins TRBV20-1 to TRBJ2-5, with 13 bases matching TRBD2. There are 18 residues in the CDR3. V was pared by 0 bases and J by 5 bases, with 12 bases of the junction left unmatched. Germline CDR1 is DFQATT and CDR2 is SNEGSKA (reference sequence).

This clonotype has a handful of counts. This rearrangement joins TRBV24-1 to TRBJ2-5, with D possibly being TRBD1 (6 bases). Trimming removed 5 bases at V and 5 bases at J, with 17 bases between. Germline CDR1 KGHDR, CDR2 SFDVKD. The length of the CDR3 is 15 residues. The CDR3: CATSVRGSGSETQYF. The CDR3 DNA is TGTGCCACCAGTGTGAGGGGGTCCGGGTCGGAGACCCAGTACTTC.

In its sample, this clonotype was seen a few times. The rearrangement links TRBV7-2 to TRBJ2-1; TRBD2 is a possible D gene (6 bases). V was cut by 1 base and J by 0 bases, with 10 bases left in between. Germline V gene data show CDR1 as SGHTA and CDR2 as FQGNSA. This CDR3 region has 16 residues. CDR3 in DNA: TGTGCCAGCAGCTTAGGAAATAGCGGCTCCTACAATGAGCAGTTCTTC. Amino acid sequence: CASSLGNSGSYNEQFF.

In this sample, this clonotype turned up many times. This rearrangement joins TRBV25-1 to TRBJ1-1, with D perhaps matching TRBD1 (6 bases). Trimming took 3 bases from V and 3 from J, leaving 14 bases between them. This CDR3 spans 15 amino acids. Germline V CDR1 and CDR2: MGHDK, SYGVNS. CDR3 bases: TGTGCCAGCAGTGAGGGCAGGGGAGGGTACACTGAAGCTTTCTTT. Protein: CASSEGRGGYTEAFF.

Many counts were recorded for this clonotype. This sequence joins TRBV10-3 and TRBJ2-7; no clear D gene. This CDR3 contains 11 residues. V was shortened by 3 bases and J by 7 bases, with 7 bases between the two germline ends. Germline loops: CDR1 ENHRY, CDR2 SYGVKD. The CDR3 here is CAISDGYEQYF. The CDR3 coding sequence is TGTGCCATCAGTGACGGGTATGAGCAGTACTTC.

This clonotype has a count of ten or more. This chain links TRBV19 with TRBJ2-1; TRBD2 matches at 12 bases. The CDR3 has 14 amino acids. Germline V gene lookup returns CDR1 LNHDA and CDR2 SQIVND (reference sequence). The V gene end was trimmed by 7 bases and the J gene end by 9 bases; junction bases not matched to a gene: 7. In DNA form, the CDR3 reads TGTGCCAGTACCAGACTAGCGGGAGAGGGTGAGCAGTTCTTC. Encoded protein: CASTRLAGEGEQFF.

There are many counts of this clonotype. The chain couples TRBV24-1 to TRBJ2-1, with D uncertain. Trimming took off 4 bases at V and 2 bases at J, with 17 bases between the two ends. Germline CDR1 KGHDR, CDR2 SFDVKD. CDR3 length: 17 amino acids. CDR3 amino acids: CATSDLISSYTYNEQFF. DNA for the CDR3: TGTGCCACCAGTGACTTGATCTCAAGCTATACCTACAATGAGCAGTTCTTC.

The rearrangement joins TRBV5-1 to TRBJ2-1; D gene uncertain. This CDR3 contains 10 residues. V dropped 7 bases and J dropped 8 bases, with 7 bases sitting between them. Germline V CDR1 and CDR2: SGHRS, YFSETQ. The CDR3: CASHRDEQFF. The CDR3 DNA follows: TGCGCCAGCCATCGGGATGAGCAGTTCTTC.

This clonotype was seen only a few times. The V call is TRBV3-1, the J call TRBJ2-4, with D maybe TRBD2 (5 bases). There are 13 residues in the CDR3. Germline CDR1 and CDR2: LGHDT and YNNKEL (reference sequence). V was pared by 3 bases and J by 13 bases, with 16 bases between. This chain's CDR3 is CASSHPGSLMQYF. For the CDR3, the DNA is TGTGCCAGCAGCCACCCGGGAAGCTTGATGCAGTACTTC.

This clonotype was recorded a few times. The chain links TRBV11-2 to TRBJ1-6; TRBD1 aligns across 7 bases. The CDR3 extends over 13 amino acids. V lost 6 bases to trimming and J lost 9 bases; unmatched junction nucleotides: 5. From germline, CDR1 is SGHAT and CDR2 FQNNGV. This CDR3 is CASSRQGPSPLHF. The CDR3 region has the DNA TGTGCCAGCAGTAGACAGGGACCTTCACCCCTCCACTTT.

This clonotype came up many times. The rearrangement links TRBV7-8 to TRBJ2-7, with D possibly matching TRBD2 (7 bases). The V gene lost 3 bases and the J gene lost 5 bases, with 17 bases spanning the gap. CDR3 length equals 15 residues. Germline V gives CDR1 SGHVS, CDR2 FQNEAQ. In DNA form, the CDR3 reads TGTGCCAGCAGCTTCCGGGGAGGGGGTGCGGACGAGCAGTACTTC. Its translation is CASSFRGGGADEQYF.

The chain has TRBV7-8 and TRBJ2-5; D gene uncertain. The germline V and J ends were trimmed by 0 bases and 4 bases, with 6 bases remaining between them. The V gene's germline CDR1 is SGHVS and CDR2 FQNEAQ. The CDR3 is 13 amino acids. CDR3 sequence reads: CASSLAEVETQYF. The CDR3 nucleotides read TGTGCCAGCAGCTTAGCGGAAGTAGAGACCCAGTACTTC.